The T cell receptor beta chain under discussion was sequenced for a study of blood T cell repertoires in COVID-19. Turning to the study itself: Researchers got acute and convalescent COVID-19 samples from the United States, Italy and Spain. PBMCs, B-cell-depleted T cells, or T cells provided the cDNA or gDNA that made up the material.

Trimming took 1 base from V and 4 from J; bases not matched to a gene: 8. Germline CDR1 and CDR2: SGHNT and YENEEA. The CDR3 length is 18 residues. In the original processing: Amplification of reference gene primers provided the estimated nucleated cell counts. The protocol was immunoSEQ multiplex PCR, while the TCRdb copy is restricted to in-frame clones and leaves out a portion. The V and J calls and the clone size are those of that table, but D and trimming were determined from the DNA. Of around 37,000 clones listed, about 74% were seen once; the top ten hold over 9.5%. Patients from Seattle were sampled longitudinally, starting during active infection.

This chain links TRBV11-3 with TRBJ2-1; TRBD2 matches 12 bases. This clonotype was sampled from an older man with COVID-19, enrolled during active disease. The sequencing sample was made of peripheral blood. CDR3: CASSLGIGLAGTYNEQFF. The CDR3 nucleotides are TGTGCCAGCAGCTTAGGGATTGGACTAGCGGGGACTTACAATGAGCAGTTCTTC. The full variable domain, rest sourced from reference TRBV11-3 and TRBJ2-1, is EAGVVQSPRYKIIEKKQPVAFWCNPISGHNTLYWYLQNLGQGPELLIRYENEEAVDDSQLPKDRFSAERLKGVDSTLKIQPAELGDSAVYLCASSLGIGLAGTYNEQFFGPGTRLTVL.